The 10 T cell receptor beta chains reported below all come from one sample, sequenced in a study of beta chain features in type 1 diabetes. Sequencing targeted expressed TCRB transcripts, as all isolated RNA had been reverse transcribed. TCRdb's copy holds only in-frame clones and misses some; the assay was immunoSEQ multiplex PCR. Found here are under 150,000 clones, 6.9% of them singletons; the top ten hold about 1.4%. Sequencing was performed on central memory CD4+ T cells from blood. These receptors all stem from a woman in her 30s in good health.

In its sample, this clone was seen a few times. The chain is built from TRBV15 and TRBJ1-1; 8 bases agree with TRBD1. The ends lost 2 bases at V and 1 base at J; junction bases unmatched: 3. The CDR3 runs to 15 residues. Germline V gene sequence: CDR1 LNHNV, CDR2 YYDKDF (reference sequence). CDR3 nucleotides: TGTGCCACCAGCAGATTACAGGGGGGGAACACTGAAGCTTTCTTT. The encoded protein is CATSRLQGGNTEAFF.

This clone was detected only a few times. The chain links TRBV7-2 to TRBJ1-5, with 8 bases aligning to TRBD1. CDR1 SGHTA and CDR2 FQGNSA come from the germline V gene. The trim removed 4 bases at V and 7 bases at J, leaving 9 bases unmatched. The CDR3 is 15 residues long. CDR3 protein: CASSSRQGIRQPQHF. Written as DNA, the CDR3 is TGTGCCAGCAGCTCTCGACAGGGGATTCGGCAGCCCCAGCATTTT.

This clone was observed a handful of times. This sequence joins TRBV27 and TRBJ2-3; 13 nucleotides line up with TRBD2. Losses at the gene ends were 5 bases for V and 0 bases for J; bases not matched to a gene: 23. Per the germline V gene, CDR1 is MNHEY and CDR2 is SMNVEV (reference sequence). CDR3 length equals 23 residues. CDR3 bases: TGTGCCAGCAGTACCCACCATCGGACTAGCGGGAGCCCTCCTACCTCTAGCACAGATACGCAGTATTTT. It yields the protein CASSTHHRTSGSPPTSSTDTQYF.

This clone showed up many times. The V call is TRBV28, the J call TRBJ2-7; D gene ambiguous. Between the trimmed V and J ends, which lost 7 bases and 1 base, there was a span of 8 bases. Germline values: CDR1 MDHEN, CDR2 SYDVKM. The CDR3 contains 12 residues. The CDR3 region has the DNA TGTGCCAGCACCATTTTTTCCTACGAGCAGTACTTC. It encodes CASTIFSYEQYF.

In its sample, this clone was seen many times. The chain uses TRBV4-3 and TRBJ2-1; 13 bases match TRBD2. CDR3 length equals 18 residues. CDR1 is LGHNA, CDR2 YSLEER, per germline. Trimming at V came to 0 bases and at J to 6 bases, leaving 8 bases not matched to a gene. The DNA of the CDR3 is TGCGCCAGCAGCCAAGATTTTACTAGCGGGAGGGCCGGCAATGAGCAGTTCTTC. This gives the protein CASSQDFTSGRAGNEQFF.

The V gene is TRBV19, the J gene TRBJ2-3, with 10 bases fitting TRBD2. CDR1 and CDR2 (germline): LNHDA, SQIVND (reference sequence). The J segment lost 2 bases and the V segment lost 3 bases, leaving 8 bases of the junction unmatched. CDR3 length: 17 residues. The CDR3, as DNA: TGTGCCAGTAGTATTGCCCTGACTAGCGGGTCCACAGATACGCAGTATTTT. This encodes CASSIALTSGSTDTQYF.

The chain links TRBV7-2 to TRBJ2-3; D not certain. CDR1 is SGHTA and CDR2 is FQGNSA in the germline V gene. Deletions cut 1 base from V and 2 bases from J, with 7 bases between. There are 14 residues in the CDR3. The CDR3 region is CASSLGAFTDTQYF. The CDR3 DNA is TGTGCCAGCAGCTTAGGAGCGTTCACAGATACGCAGTATTTT.

This clone has a handful of counts. J is TRBJ2-5 and V is TRBV7-2; D call uncertain. This CDR3 region has 13 residues. Trimming removed 7 bases from V and 5 bases from J, with 14 bases in between. CDR1 is SGHTA, CDR2 FQGNSA, per germline. The CDR3 nucleotides are TGTGCCAGCATCCGAAGCTCCCGTGAGACCCAGTACTTC. Encoded protein: CASIRSSRETQYF. Combining the CDR3 with reference TRBV7-2 and TRBJ2-5 gives the whole variable domain GAGVSQSPSNKVTEKGKDVELRCDPISGHTALYWYRQSLGQGLEFLIYFQGNSAPDKSGLPSDRFSAERTGGSVSTLTIQRTQQEDSAVYLCASIRSSRETQYFGPGTRLLVL.

The table lists this clone with many counts. The chain is built from TRBV28 and TRBJ2-7; a possible D gene is TRBD1 (6 bases). The CDR3 consists of 14 residues. Germline lookup yields CDR1 MDHEN and CDR2 SYDVKM. The ends were cut back, 3 bases at V and 2 bases at J, with 11 bases in the middle. This chain's CDR3 is CASSFGGLAYEQYF. Here the CDR3 DNA reads TGTGCCAGCAGTTTTGGGGGCCTAGCCTACGAGCAGTACTTC.

This clone was detected many times. Distinct nucleotide sequences in the sample also encode this CDR3. The rearrangement joins TRBV10-3 to TRBJ2-7; D is uncertain. Germline CDR1 and CDR2: ENHRY and SYGVKD. V gave up 3 bases and J gave up 2 bases, with 8 bases separating them. The CDR3 sequence is 13 residues long. The CDR3 loop is CAISDEETYEQYF. The CDR3 region has the DNA TGTGCCATCAGTGACGAGGAAACCTACGAGCAGTACTTC.